This T cell receptor beta chain was profiled in a study of T cell responses to AZD1222 COVID-19 vaccine. CDR1 is GTSNPN, CDR2 SVGIG, per germline (reference sequence). Trimming cost V 2 bases and J 0 bases, with 26 bases left between them. The CDR3 sequence is 21 residues long. Assay: immunoSEQ multiplex PCR; the TCRdb copy retains only in-frame clones and omits some. Among 200,000 or so clones listed, around 93% were seen once. Sequences were derived from peripheral blood, sampled on day 0 of AZD1222 vaccination. This sequence was found in an adult in good health. This chain uses TRBV30 with TRBJ1-6; D possibly corresponds to TRBD1 (6 bases). CDR3 coding DNA: TGTGCCTGGAGTAGAGCCGTGCCAGGGGCCTTACCCAGCTCCTATAATTCACCCCTCCACTTT. It specifies CAWSRAVPGALPSSYNSPLHF.